This TCR beta chain was sequenced for a study of T cell repertoires in cytomegalovirus infection. Study context: Both recently identified HLA-C-restricted and well-studied HLA-B-restricted CMV epitopes were used in the study. Public TCR beta signatures were indicative of both CMV infection and a matching HLA type. Notes on the study in general: Identification of carriers of CMV plus the relevant HLA was achieved through cumulative public TCR beta family frequency. Dominating the ex vivo response were TCR beta clonotypes that were CMV-specific and HLA-C-restricted.

V shed 5 bases, J shed 6 bases, and the junction held 7 bases outside the gene matches. The germline V gene has CDR1 LNHDA and CDR2 SQIVND (reference sequence). The CDR3 runs 15 residues. On this clonotype: Its antigen is currently unknown.

TCRdb recomputed calls from the reads with MiXCR, one row per CDR3 protein. This sample has approximately 110,000 distinct CDR3 sequences, with roughly a third found just once. The genes are TRBV19 and TRBJ2-1; 10 bases map to TRBD2. The starting material was CD8+ T cells from cultured PBMCs, obtained from culture after CMV antigen stimulation. The sequence derives from a human donor in good health (CMV status not recorded). Some clones in this sample may be carry-over from other donors' samples. Here the CDR3 reads CASSSISGGANEQFF. The DNA of the CDR3 is TGTGCCAGTAGTTCCATAAGCGGGGGGGCCAATGAGCAGTTCTTC.